These 16 T cell receptor beta chains were sequenced from one sample in a study of T cells in women clearing cervical HPV infection. Generated by immunoSEQ multiplex PCR, the TCRdb table keeps only in-frame clones and is missing some. The sample totals roughly 22,000 clones. The material sequenced was blood buffy coat. The receptors come from a woman aged 18 to 69 with a cervical HPV16 infection that either progressed to CIN3+ or cleared (not recorded which).

Turning to this clone: The read is 3 residues too short to cover the CDR3 end, so that end is filled in from the germline J gene. The chain is built from TRBV7-8 and TRBJ2-6, with a tentative D call TRBD1 (5 bases). The V end lost 0 bases, the J end lost 2 bases, and 11 bases lay between the germline ends. Germline CDR1 reads SGHVS; CDR2 reads FQNEAQ. The length of the CDR3 is 17 residues. The CDR3 sequence is CASSLARQPAGANVLTF. The sequenced CDR3 bases are TGTGCCAGCAGCTTAGCCCGACAGCCAGCTGGGGCCAACGTC.

Note on this clone: The read ends 3 residues early relative to the CDR3; the germline J gene fills the gap. V gene TRBV20-1 combines with J gene TRBJ2-7; 8 nucleotides line up with TRBD1. The V and J ends lost 3 bases and 0 bases, in that order; junction bases with no gene match: 7. Germline values: CDR1 DFQATT, CDR2 SNEGSKA (reference sequence). The CDR3 consists of 15 residues. CDR3 sequence reads: CSASSQGASSYEQYF. Incomplete CDR3 DNA: TGCAGTGCTAGTTCCCAGGGGGCCTCCTCCTACGAG.

Of note for this clone: The sequenced fragment ends 3 residues before the CDR3 boundary, so the rest is inferred from the germline J gene. The chain recombines TRBV7-7 with TRBJ2-1, with D hard to call. The germline CDR1 and CDR2 sequences are SSHAT and FNYEAQ (reference sequence). V lost 5 bases and J 0 bases, leaving 8 bases between the germline ends. The CDR3 length is 14 residues. CDR3 in amino acids: CASSPRNSYNEQFF. CDR3 DNA (partial): TGTGCCAGCAGCCCCAGGAACTCCTACAATGAG.

A remark on this clone: From the germline J gene comes the end of the CDR3, since the read stops 3 residues before it. V gene TRBV5-6 combines with J gene TRBJ2-3; TRBD2 matches at 9 bases. This CDR3 has 15 amino acids. V lost 1 base and J lost 7; bases outside the gene matches: 7. Per the germline V gene, CDR1 is SGHDT and CDR2 is YYEEEE. CDR3 DNA (partial): TGTGCCAGCAGCTTGTCTAGCGGGATTTGGAATACG. As protein: CASSLSSGIWNT. The entire CDR3 is CASSLSSGIWNTQYF.

For this clone: Read coverage stops 3 residues before the CDR3 terminus; the germline J gene supplies the remainder. Other DNA sequences in the same sample also yield this CDR3. V is TRBV2 and J is TRBJ1-2; D might be TRBD1 (6 bases). This CDR3 comprises 13 residues. V was pared by 5 bases and J by 2 bases, with 9 bases between. The germline CDR1 and CDR2 sequences are SNHLY and FYNNEI. CDR3 DNA, as far as it was read: TGTGCCAGCAGTCCCCAGGGGAACTATGGC. This encodes CASSPQGNYG. In full, the CDR3 is CASSPQGNYGYTF.

As for this clone: From the germline J gene comes the end of the CDR3, since the read stops 3 residues before it. V gene TRBV7-2 combines with J gene TRBJ2-1, with TRBD2 matching over 7 bases. This CDR3 region has 14 residues. Germline assignment: CDR1 SGHTA and CDR2 FQGNSA. Unmatched junction bases numbered 6, after V lost 5 bases and J lost 5 bases. The CDR3 sequence: CASSPMGTNNEQFF. CDR3 DNA, as far as it was read: TGTGCCAGCAGCCCTATGGGGACTAACAATGAG.

Remarks on this clone: A read error may produce the germline difference seen at one junction end. The read terminates 3 residues before the CDR3 end, so the remaining end is supplied by the germline J gene. The rearrangement links TRBV7-8 to TRBJ1-1, with a tentative D call TRBD1 (6 bases). The CDR3 runs 13 residues. From germline, CDR1 is SGHVS and CDR2 FQNEAQ. The CDR3 bases that were read are TGTGCCAGCAGCTTCCCGGACAGAACTGAG. This translates into CASSFPDRTE. The whole CDR3 protein reads CASSFPDRTEAFF.

Comments on this clone: The missing CDR3 end, 3 residues past where the read stops, is filled in from the germline J gene. The chain has TRBV7-8 and TRBJ2-1, with a weak D call TRBD2 (6 bases). V was shortened by 4 bases and J by 0 bases, with 19 bases between the two germline ends. This CDR3 has 18 residues. The germline V gene has CDR1 SGHVS and CDR2 FQNEAQ. Incomplete CDR3 DNA: TGTGCCAGCAGCTCCCTCCGGGGGACGGACCGCTCCTACAATGAG. As protein: CASSSLRGTDRSYNE. The complete CDR3 reads CASSSLRGTDRSYNEQFF.

As for this clone: Read coverage stops 3 residues before the CDR3 terminus; the germline J gene supplies the remainder. This chain uses TRBV7-2 with TRBJ2-7, with 11 bases identical to TRBD2. The CDR3 loop spans 15 amino acids. The V gene's germline CDR1 is SGHTA and CDR2 FQGNSA. The trim removed 4 bases at V and 4 bases at J, leaving 6 bases unmatched. The CDR3 sequence: CASSSLAGGLYEQYF. The CDR3 DNA, read in part, is TGTGCCAGCAGCTCTCTAGCGGGAGGCTTATACGAG.

The CDR3 DNA, read in part, is TGTGCCAGCAGCCCTGACTCGGTCATGAACACTGAA. As protein: CASSPDSVMNTE. The whole CDR3 reads CASSPDSVMNTEAFF. V is TRBV7-8 and J is TRBJ1-1, with unresolved D. Coverage ceases 3 residues before the CDR3 finishes, and the germline J gene fills in the end. V lost 5 bases, J lost 0 bases, and 13 bases lay in between. Germline lookup yields CDR1 SGHVS and CDR2 FQNEAQ. The CDR3 is 15 residues long.

Note on this clone: From the germline J gene comes the end of the CDR3, since the read stops 3 residues before it. The rearrangement uses TRBV2 and TRBJ1-2; 10 nucleotides line up with TRBD1. J lost 7 bases, V lost 6 bases, and 8 bases had no gene match. CDR1 is SNHLY and CDR2 is FYNNEI in the germline V gene. This CDR3 spans 14 amino acids. CDR3 in amino acids: CASSPRQGASGYTF. The CDR3 DNA, read in part, is TGTGCCAGCAGCCCCAGACAGGGGGCAAGTGGC.

Worth noting for this clone: The read ends 3 residues early relative to the CDR3; the germline J gene fills the gap. The chain combines TRBV19 with TRBJ2-2; D remains ambiguous. Germline loops: CDR1 LNHDA, CDR2 SQIVND (reference sequence). V dropped 3 bases and J dropped 3 bases, with 8 bases sitting between them. The CDR3 covers 14 residues. The CDR3 DNA, read in part, is TGTGCCAGTAGTATTCAAGGGTACACCGGGGAG. Amino acid sequence: CASSIQGYTGE. The full CDR3 protein reads CASSIQGYTGELFF.

Regarding this clone: The read gets to within 3 residues of the CDR3 end, and the germline J gene fills in the rest. The chain uses TRBV12-3 or TRBV12-4 and TRBJ1-2, with 9 nucleotides matching TRBD1. This CDR3 has 14 amino acids. Partial CDR3 DNA: TGTGCCAGCAGCTCGAGGGACAGGGTAGAAGGC. Amino acids: CASSSRDRVEG. The CDR3, in full, reads CASSSRDRVEGYTF.

A word on this clone: The sequenced fragment ends 3 residues before the CDR3 boundary, so the rest is inferred from the germline J gene. The V call is TRBV6-1, the J call TRBJ1-2; weak D call: TRBD1 (5 bases). In germline, CDR1 is MNHNS, CDR2 SASEGT. CDR3 size: 13 residues. This CDR3 reads CASSALRGNGYTF. The part of the CDR3 DNA that was read is TGTGCCAGCAGTGCTTTAAGGGGCAACGGC.

This clone counts as medium-sized by frequency. The CDR3 is cut off 3 residues early in the read; its end comes from the germline J gene. The chain recombines TRBV20-1 with TRBJ2-3, with 7 bases fitting TRBD2. J was trimmed by 3 bases and V by 7 bases; bases with no gene match: 19. Germline assignment: CDR1 DFQATT and CDR2 SNEGSKA (reference sequence). This CDR3 contains 17 residues. This chain's CDR3 is CSVAVPLELASTDTQYF. The CDR3 bases that were read are TGCAGTGTCGCCGTTCCTTTAGAACTAGCGTCAACAGATACG.

With regard to this clone: Read data end 3 residues before the CDR3 end; the end is taken from the germline J gene. The chain joins TRBV7-2 to TRBJ1-2; TRBD1 is a possible D gene (5 bases). The V and J ends lost 7 bases and 7 bases respectively, with 19 bases between them. Germline CDR1 SGHTA, CDR2 FQGNSA. This CDR3 has 14 amino acids. The sequenced part of the CDR3 DNA is TGTGCCAGCATTTCAGGGAAAGGGCTGGGTGGC. It is translated as CASISGKGLGG. The full CDR3 is CASISGKGLGGYTF.